The sequence of this T cell receptor beta chain was determined in a study of CD8+ T cells in alopecia areata (dated by TCRdb to about 2018). For the study in its entirety: The treated patients, all with moderate-to-severe alopecia areata, were enrolled in an open-label pilot trial of oral tofacitinib given at 5 to 10 mg twice daily. Patients stayed on tofacitinib for 6 to 18 months and then had 6 months of follow-up off drug so that delayed response and recurrence could be assessed. Disease severity in treated patients was measured with the SALT score, which quantifies the percentage of affected scalp surface area. To study T cell clonal expansion in alopecia areata, the researchers applied high-throughput TCRbeta sequencing to both the C3H/HeJ mouse model and human patients. On the human side, TCRbeta sequencing was run on scalp tissue and on sorted CD4+ and CD8+ peripheral blood T cells from healthy controls and from alopecia areata patients with either patchy or totalis/universalis disease. Patients on tofacitinib were biopsied at baseline and after 4 and 24 weeks of treatment, and several of the patients also had a later scalp biopsy. Scalp clonality was compared among normal scalp (n=4), patchy alopecia areata scalp (n=8), and alopecia totalis/universalis scalp (n=8). The RNA source kit depended on sample type: the PAXgene miRNA kit for fixed scalp, the miRNeasy kit for PBMCs, and the RNeasy kit for mouse skin. Amplification of TCRbeta CDR3 regions was done by immunoSEQ multiplex PCR using 35 Vbeta forward primers and 13 Jbeta reverse primers. The paper as a whole reports these results and caveats: Because the treated cohort was small and had just a single nonresponder, larger studies are needed to establish links between baseline CD8+ expansion and response. Unlike mouse skin, where gammadelta T cells dominate, normal human skin contains resident alphabeta T cells that get sequenced too, which complicates analysis of the scalp TCR repertoire. With tofacitinib, both scalp clonality and the number of expanded CD8+ clones among the top 100 scalp clones went down significantly. During tofacitinib treatment, many expanded lesional clones remained in scalp and blood, and this persistence may partly explain relapse after treatment is stopped. TCR sequences shared between patients were less clear than in mice, possibly partly because of HLA diversity in the patient population. Lesional scalp, especially in alopecia totalis/universalis, showed higher clonality and more expanded CD8+ clones than normal scalp, suggesting antigenic drive.

A distance of 1 base separates the germline ends of V and J, which lose 2 bases and 5 bases respectively. The germline V gene (reference sequence) yields DFQATT for CDR1 and SNEGSKA for CDR2. Including cysteine and phenylalanine, the CDR3 has 11 amino acids. Left in the record is the CDR3 DNA by itself, 33 bases read in frame from the first base. A remark on this clone: The target of this receptor is not known. No quality values exist for individual bases; no much larger clone is one base distant.

The library came from the immunoSEQ multiplex PCR assay. RNA was extracted from all samples and reverse transcribed into cDNA as template for TCR sequencing. SuperScript III was used to make first-strand cDNA, primed with a 2:1 mix of oligo-dT and random hexamers. Amplification bias was assessed with a synthetic immune receptor repertoire, and residual bias was removed computationally. As for the authors' bioinformatics: Raw reads were preprocessed to remove errors, and CDR3 was defined according to IMGT conventions as the region from the conserved cysteine to phenylalanine. Clonality was computed by normalizing Shannon entropy by log2 of the number of productive unique TCRs and subtracting the result from 1. CD4 or CD8 identity of scalp clones was inferred by cross-referencing scalp TCRbeta sequences with sorted blood CD4 and CD8 repertoires. TCRdb took this table from immuneACCESS and kept in-frame rearrangements with V and J called. Such tables lack part of the clones; where checked against another copy, unresolved V genes explain under half of the gap, and the rest is unexplained. V and J calls and clone size are copied from that table; D and trimming were computed from the DNA. This sample comprises fewer than 250,000 clones, over 60% of them detected only once. 4% to 5% of the sample goes to the ten largest clones.

Reading the label with the study, this specimen's time point is: more than three weeks on oral tofacitinib. In the paper's terms, the treatment or condition label means: oral pan-JAK inhibitor, 5-10 mg twice daily. From alopecia areata patients, peripheral blood was collected along with lesional scalp punch biopsies. PBMCs were isolated by density centrifugation and stained for CD3, CD4 and CD8, after which CD4+ and CD8+ T cells were sorted on a FACSAria. The sequence was collected from a human donor with alopecia areata. The sample consisted of CD4+ T cells sorted from blood, taken at week 4, from a patient treated with tofacitinib. Rearrangement joined TRBV20-1 to TRBJ2-6; no D segment can be confidently identified. The CDR3 in this case is CSARRANVLTF. The DNA reads TGCAGTGCTAGAAGGGCCAACGTCCTGACTTTC.